Listed below are T cell receptor beta chains from one sample, sequenced in a study of shared clonotypes between healthy human individuals. Sequencing was performed with immunoSEQ multiplex PCR; in TCRdb, only in-frame clones are kept and a portion is missing. This table holds about 2 million clones, 85% to 95% found once. The sequenced sample was naive CD4+ T cells sorted from blood. The receptors derive from a man between 18 and 29 years old in good health. CDR3s leave out the opening cysteine and the closing phenylalanine or tryptophan. D genes are given only for firm matches. Clone size is not always given. Where it is, it says once, few, many or a class for expanded clones.

abundance | d_gene | v_gene | CDR3aa
NA | NA | TRBV10-3 | AISDRATGGYTEAF
NA | TRBD1 | TRBV19 | ASSTTGTGTEAF
NA | NA | TRBV6-1 | ASRTAKGEKLF
NA | NA | TRBV5-1 | ASSTATSYEQY
NA | TRBD1 | TRBV7-9 | ASSLRGQGAYEQY
NA | NA | TRBV5-4 | ASSLPGDNQPQH
NA | NA | TRBV5-1 | ASSLGREEVQY
NA | NA | TRBV5-4 | ASSSPSGANYGYT
NA | NA | TRBV7-2 | ASSLDTHPEQY
NA | TRBD1 | TRBV5-1 | ASSLGGQGRVNQPQH
NA | TRBD2 | TRBV25-1 | ASSPSGSSSYNEQF
NA | NA | TRBV7-9 | ASSMTPNYGYT
NA | TRBD1 | TRBV18 | ASSPRQGGYEQY
NA | NA | TRBV30 | AWEFGGNYGYT
NA | NA | TRBV11-2 | ASSLVTRNYGYT
NA | TRBD2 | TRBV5-4 | ASSLRTSGYNEQF
NA | NA | TRBV2 | ASREGGWTEAF
NA | TRBD2 | TRBV7-9 | ASSPGTSGGAEQF
NA | NA | TRBV2 | ASRGQITGELF
NA | NA | TRBV7-2 | ASSLARMNTEAF
NA | NA | TRBV10-3 | ATTGGSYEQY
NA | TRBD2 | TRBV4-1 | ASSQAWGTSGRRSESEQF
NA | NA | TRBV6-1 | ASSEQGGRGYEKLF
NA | NA | TRBV9 | ASSLLGSYNEQF
NA | TRBD2 | TRBV7-2 | ASSLGGGTSGWRQF
NA | NA | TRBV4-3 | ASSQEGGLNEKLF
few | NA | TRBV6-6 | ASSPSRAREQY
NA | NA | TRBV30 | AWSPRTFSNEQF
NA | NA | TRBV4-1 | ASSPFPPGSGTDTQY
NA | NA | TRBV6-6 | ASSFGTSYGYT
NA | NA | TRBV19 | ASSTLPGHEQF
NA | TRBD1 | TRBV19 | ASSIGQGMNTEAF
NA | NA | TRBV5-1 | ASSSGAQLTPLH
NA | TRBD2 | TRBV4-3 | ASSQDRGVQETQY
NA | TRBD1 | TRBV7-2 | ASSPGQVGGEQY
NA | TRBD1 | TRBV6-5 | ASSPGDREGSPLH
NA | NA | TRBV6-5 | ASSSGSGYT
once | NA | TRBV6-1 | ASSEQGLTYEQY
NA | NA | TRBV5-5 | ASSNRWGNEKLF
NA | NA | TRBV18 | ASSAGTQETQY
NA | TRBD1 | TRBV2 | ASSGQGDTGELF
once | NA | TRBV5-1 | ASSLGASGASTDTQY
NA | TRBD1 | TRBV6-1 | ASSETGPYGYT
NA | NA | TRBV19 | ASIRASIYEQY
NA | NA | TRBV5-4 | ASSFKDSTGELF
NA | TRBD1 | TRBV27 | ASSLSPGTGEQF
NA | NA | TRBV7-2 | ASSLAPGTSTDTQY
NA | TRBD2 | TRBV10-2 | ASSESGTRAETQY
NA | NA | TRBV5-1 | ASSFGGYTGELF
NA | NA | TRBV28 | ATQAFLVAGQNQPQH